This TCR beta chain was retrieved from a study of T cell clonotyping in hematopoietic cell transplantation. This CDR3 comprises 18 residues. Germline values: CDR1 KGHSH, CDR2 LQKENI. The ends were cut back, 2 bases at V and 0 bases at J, with 14 bases in the middle. General study results and limits: Few recipient clonotypes overlapped donors; over 97% were de novo at given depth. Cells were unsorted, so CD4 and CD8 contributions were not separated. Recipient TCR diversity dropped after transplant; expanded clonotypes rose from day 30 to 180.

Here immunoSEQ multiplex PCR was the method, and the copy in TCRdb shows in-frame clones only, minus some. The repertoire includes 25,000 to 30,000 clones, roughly 92% of them detected once, and about 10% sits in the top ten. To note about this clone: Its antigen is as yet unknown.

The J gene is TRBJ2-6, the V gene TRBV18; D remains unclear. Sequenced here: PBMCs, sampled 100 days after allogeneic stem cell transplant. This receptor was identified in a female patient aged 50 to 65 who had an allogeneic stem cell transplant from a related donor, so the T cells may come from the graft donor. Some clones in this sample may be carry-over from other donors' samples. As DNA, the CDR3 is TGTGCCAGCTCACCAATTGGAGCACAGAACTCTGGGGCCAACGTCCTGACTTTC. This codes for CASSPIGAQNSGANVLTF.